This is a list of T cell receptor beta chains from one sample in a study of a mutant IDH1 vaccine in newly diagnosed glioma. These receptors lack a known antigen. The assay was immunoSEQ multiplex PCR, and TCRdb's table has in-frame clones only and misses some. The sample consists of around 40,000 clones, approximately 85% of them appearing once. Sample: PBMCs, taken from a glioma patient whose treatment included an IDH1 peptide vaccine. The receptors were gathered from a man aged 40-50 years with glioma. CDR3s include the opening cysteine and the closing phenylalanine or tryptophan. Fields, in order: D gene, clone size, J gene, V gene, CDR3 DNA, CDR3 protein. A D gene is named only where the DNA matches it firmly. Some rows have no size entry. The others give once, few or many, or a class for an expanded clone.

d_gene: TRBD2
abundance: .
j_gene: TRBJ2-3
v_gene: TRBV7-2
CDR3nt: TGTGCCAGCAGCCGACGTACTAGCGGGAGCCTGAATTTT
CDR3aa: CASSRRTSGSLNF

d_gene: .
abundance: .
j_gene: TRBJ2-5
v_gene: TRBV18
CDR3nt: TGTGCCAGCTCACCACCAGCAATTGAATCCCAGTACTTC
CDR3aa: CASSPPAIESQYF

d_gene: .
abundance: few
j_gene: TRBJ1-1
v_gene: TRBV2
CDR3nt: TGTGCCAGCAGTCGGACGGGAAACACTGAAGCTTTCTTT
CDR3aa: CASSRTGNTEAFF

d_gene: TRBD2
abundance: .
j_gene: TRBJ2-3
v_gene: TRBV6-5
CDR3nt: TGTGCCAGCAGGCCGGGACTAGCGACAGATACGCAGTATTTT
CDR3aa: CASRPGLATDTQYF

d_gene: .
abundance: .
j_gene: TRBJ2-1
v_gene: TRBV11-2
CDR3nt: TGTGCCAGCGGTCCTACGTACAATGAGCAGTTCTTC
CDR3aa: CASGPTYNEQFF

d_gene: TRBD2
abundance: .
j_gene: TRBJ2-5
v_gene: TRBV7-2
CDR3nt: TGTGCCAGCAGCTTAGCCTGGACTAGCGGGAGGGTAGAAGAGACCCAGTACTTC
CDR3aa: CASSLAWTSGRVEETQYF

d_gene: .
abundance: .
j_gene: TRBJ2-5
v_gene: TRBV7-2
CDR3nt: TGTGCCAGCAGCCTCGGGTGGGGCGGAGAAGGGGAGACCCAGTACTTC
CDR3aa: CASSLGWGGEGETQYF

d_gene: TRBD2
abundance: .
j_gene: TRBJ2-1
v_gene: TRBV28
CDR3nt: TGTGCCATTGCGGGAGGGCCTTACAATGAGCAGTTCTTC
CDR3aa: CAIAGGPYNEQFF

d_gene: .
abundance: .
j_gene: TRBJ1-1
v_gene: TRBV7-3
CDR3nt: TGTGCCAGCAGCTCTTCCACAGGGAACACTGAAGCTTTCTTT
CDR3aa: CASSSSTGNTEAFF

d_gene: .
abundance: once
j_gene: TRBJ2-5
v_gene: TRBV7-6
CDR3nt: TGTGCCAGCAGCTCACCATCGGAGACCCAGTACTTC
CDR3aa: CASSSPSETQYF

d_gene: .
abundance: .
j_gene: TRBJ2-3
v_gene: TRBV15
CDR3nt: TGTGCCACCAGCCCGACAGCACGAGATACGCAGTATTTT
CDR3aa: CATSPTARDTQYF

d_gene: .
abundance: .
j_gene: TRBJ2-7
v_gene: TRBV9
CDR3nt: TGTGCCAGCAGCCCCCCGGCGGGCGTCTACGAGCAGTACTTC
CDR3aa: CASSPPAGVYEQYF

d_gene: .
abundance: once
j_gene: TRBJ2-7
v_gene: TRBV13
CDR3nt: TGTGCCACCCCCGGGACACTATCTTCCTACGAGCAGTACTTC
CDR3aa: CATPGTLSSYEQYF

d_gene: .
abundance: .
j_gene: TRBJ1-1
v_gene: TRBV13
CDR3nt: TGTGCCAGCAGCTTAGTTTGGGCGATCGTCTTT
CDR3aa: CASSLVWAIVF

d_gene: TRBD2
abundance: .
j_gene: TRBJ2-1
v_gene: TRBV7-9
CDR3nt: TGTGCCAGCAGCCCAAATAGCGGGAGCGGTTACAATGAGCAGTTCTTC
CDR3aa: CASSPNSGSGYNEQFF

d_gene: .
abundance: .
j_gene: TRBJ1-2
v_gene: TRBV7-2
CDR3nt: TGTGCCAGCAGCTTATTCCGAGCCGGTTCCAACTATGGCTACACCTTC
CDR3aa: CASSLFRAGSNYGYTF

d_gene: .
abundance: .
j_gene: TRBJ1-4
v_gene: TRBV2
CDR3nt: TGTGCCAGCAGGAGAACAGGGCAGTATGAAAAACTGTTTTTT
CDR3aa: CASRRTGQYEKLFF

d_gene: TRBD2
abundance: .
j_gene: TRBJ2-7
v_gene: TRBV27
CDR3nt: TGTGCCAGCAGTTTAGGGAGGGGAGAGTACGAGCAGTACTTC
CDR3aa: CASSLGRGEYEQYF

d_gene: .
abundance: .
j_gene: TRBJ1-5
v_gene: TRBV7-2
CDR3nt: TGTGCCAGCAGCTTACAGGGGCAATCGTGGCAGCCCCAGCATTTT
CDR3aa: CASSLQGQSWQPQHF

d_gene: .
abundance: .
j_gene: TRBJ2-7
v_gene: TRBV7-9
CDR3nt: TGTGCCAGCAGCTACATACAGGCAGGGCGCTTCTCCTACGAGCAGTACTTC
CDR3aa: CASSYIQAGRFSYEQYF

d_gene: .
abundance: .
j_gene: TRBJ2-1
v_gene: TRBV5-1
CDR3nt: TGCGCCAGCAGCTCTTCCGCTGTTGAGGATGACAATGAGCAGTTCTTC
CDR3aa: CASSSSAVEDDNEQFF

d_gene: .
abundance: few
j_gene: TRBJ2-5
v_gene: TRBV5-1
CDR3nt: TGCGCCAGCAGCCTAGGGACCCAAGAGACCCAGTACTTC
CDR3aa: CASSLGTQETQYF

d_gene: .
abundance: .
j_gene: TRBJ1-2
v_gene: TRBV20-1
CDR3nt: TGCAGGACAGAGGGTTACTATGGCTACACCTTC
CDR3aa: CRTEGYYGYTF

d_gene: .
abundance: .
j_gene: TRBJ2-7
v_gene: TRBV11-3
CDR3nt: TGTGCCAGCAGCTCGGGACAATCCTACGAGCAGTACTTC
CDR3aa: CASSSGQSYEQYF

d_gene: .
abundance: .
j_gene: TRBJ1-2
v_gene: TRBV2
CDR3nt: TGTGCCAGCATGTGGGCAGACGGCTACACCTTC
CDR3aa: CASMWADGYTF

d_gene: .
abundance: .
j_gene: TRBJ1-4
v_gene: TRBV9
CDR3nt: TGTGCCAGCAGCGTAGGCGGAAGGACCCAAGGGGAAAAACTGTTTTTT
CDR3aa: CASSVGGRTQGEKLFF

d_gene: .
abundance: .
j_gene: TRBJ1-2
v_gene: TRBV27
CDR3nt: TGTGCCAGCAGTTTGGGACCAAATTATGGCTACACCTTC
CDR3aa: CASSLGPNYGYTF

d_gene: .
abundance: medium-sized
j_gene: TRBJ1-1
v_gene: TRBV20-1
CDR3nt: TGCAGTGCAAACAGGGAATCCGAAGCTTTCTTT
CDR3aa: CSANRESEAFF

d_gene: .
abundance: .
j_gene: TRBJ2-7
v_gene: TRBV6-6
CDR3nt: TGTGCCAGCAGTTACGCGGTAACCGAGGGGCCCTACGAGCAGTACTTC
CDR3aa: CASSYAVTEGPYEQYF

d_gene: .
abundance: .
j_gene: TRBJ2-6
v_gene: TRBV5-1
CDR3nt: TGCGCCAGCACCCCTAAGACGGTTTCTGGGGCCAACGTCCTGACTTTC
CDR3aa: CASTPKTVSGANVLTF

d_gene: .
abundance: .
j_gene: TRBJ1-1
v_gene: TRBV5-4
CDR3nt: TGTGCCAGCAGCTTTTCACAAGTGAACACTGAAGCTTTCTTT
CDR3aa: CASSFSQVNTEAFF

d_gene: .
abundance: .
j_gene: TRBJ1-2
v_gene: TRBV19
CDR3nt: TGTGCCAGTAATGCCCAGACGGATGGCTACACCTTC
CDR3aa: CASNAQTDGYTF

d_gene: .
abundance: .
j_gene: TRBJ1-1
v_gene: TRBV19
CDR3nt: TGTGCCAGTAGGTCCGGGGGTATCACTGAAGCTTTCTTT
CDR3aa: CASRSGGITEAFF

d_gene: TRBD2
abundance: once
j_gene: TRBJ2-7
v_gene: TRBV7-2
CDR3nt: TGTGCCAGCAGCCCGGCTAGCGGGAGGGCCTACGAGCAGTACTTC
CDR3aa: CASSPASGRAYEQYF

d_gene: TRBD1
abundance: .
j_gene: TRBJ1-1
v_gene: TRBV29-1
CDR3nt: TGCAGCGTTGAAGCCCCCGGGACAGTGCCTTACGCTGAAGCTTTCTTT
CDR3aa: CSVEAPGTVPYAEAFF

d_gene: .
abundance: .
j_gene: TRBJ1-5
v_gene: TRBV18
CDR3nt: TGTGCCAGCTCACCTGTGGAGGGCAATCAGCCCCAGCATTTT
CDR3aa: CASSPVEGNQPQHF

d_gene: TRBD2
abundance: .
j_gene: TRBJ2-2
v_gene: TRBV7-9
CDR3nt: TGTGCCAGCAGCTTAGGACTAGCGGGACGTGCCGGGGAGCTGTTTTTT
CDR3aa: CASSLGLAGRAGELFF

d_gene: .
abundance: .
j_gene: TRBJ2-7
v_gene: TRBV6-5
CDR3nt: TGTGCCAGCAGTCGACGGGAGGGGGCATCCTACGAGCAGTACTTC
CDR3aa: CASSRREGASYEQYF

d_gene: .
abundance: .
j_gene: TRBJ1-3
v_gene: TRBV6-4
CDR3nt: TGTGCCAGCAGTGACCGGGCGGGAAACACCATATATTTT
CDR3aa: CASSDRAGNTIYF

d_gene: .
abundance: .
j_gene: TRBJ1-1
v_gene: TRBV5-1
CDR3nt: TGCGCCAGCAGCTTTGAGGGGGGCACTGAAGCTTTCTTT
CDR3aa: CASSFEGGTEAFF

d_gene: TRBD1
abundance: .
j_gene: TRBJ1-5
v_gene: TRBV10-1
CDR3nt: TGCGCCAGCAGTGATCAGGGGGGGCGATATAGCAATCAGCCCCAGCATTTT
CDR3aa: CASSDQGGRYSNQPQHF

d_gene: .
abundance: .
j_gene: TRBJ1-1
v_gene: TRBV28
CDR3nt: TGTGCCAGCAGAGGGGGGGGGAACACTGAAGCTTTCTTT
CDR3aa: CASRGGGNTEAFF

d_gene: TRBD1
abundance: .
j_gene: TRBJ1-5
v_gene: TRBV19
CDR3nt: TGTGCCACCCATAAGGGCATCGGAGGGGGCGCGGGTCAGCCCCAGCATTTT
CDR3aa: CATHKGIGGGAGQPQHF

d_gene: TRBD2
abundance: .
j_gene: TRBJ2-5
v_gene: TRBV5-1
CDR3nt: TGCGCCAGCAGCGCGGGAGTGAACGGAGAGACCCAGTACTTC
CDR3aa: CASSAGVNGETQYF

d_gene: TRBD2
abundance: .
j_gene: TRBJ2-7
v_gene: TRBV7-2
CDR3nt: TGTGCCAGCAGCTCCTCTAGCGGGATGTTCTACGAGCAGTACTTC
CDR3aa: CASSSSSGMFYEQYF

d_gene: .
abundance: .
j_gene: TRBJ2-5
v_gene: TRBV7-2
CDR3nt: TGTGCCAGCAGCCCAAGGGGGTTTAAGGCAGAGACCCAGTACTTC
CDR3aa: CASSPRGFKAETQYF

d_gene: .
abundance: .
j_gene: TRBJ2-1
v_gene: TRBV27
CDR3nt: TGTGCCAGCAGTTTAGAAGGCGGGCGAAGTGGGCAGTTCTTC
CDR3aa: CASSLEGGRSGQFF

d_gene: TRBD1
abundance: .
j_gene: TRBJ1-1
v_gene: TRBV5-6
CDR3nt: TGTGCCAGCAGTCGCCGGGACAGGCACACTGAAGCTTTCTTT
CDR3aa: CASSRRDRHTEAFF

d_gene: TRBD1
abundance: .
j_gene: TRBJ1-3
v_gene: TRBV7-9
CDR3nt: TGTGCCAGCAGCTCCACGGGACAGGGGACTGGAAACACCATATATTTT
CDR3aa: CASSSTGQGTGNTIYF

d_gene: .
abundance: once
j_gene: TRBJ2-7
v_gene: TRBV6-5
CDR3nt: TGTGCCAGCAGTTACGGGACGCCTCCAACCTACGAGCAGTACTTC
CDR3aa: CASSYGTPPTYEQYF

d_gene: .
abundance: .
j_gene: TRBJ2-3
v_gene: TRBV9
CDR3nt: TGTGCCAGCAGCACGGCGGGCTTCACAGATACGCAGTATTTT
CDR3aa: CASSTAGFTDTQYF

d_gene: .
abundance: .
j_gene: TRBJ1-2
v_gene: TRBV29-1
CDR3nt: TGCAGCGTGACCTCTAACTATGGCTACACCTTC
CDR3aa: CSVTSNYGYTF

d_gene: TRBD1
abundance: .
j_gene: TRBJ2-7
v_gene: TRBV5-4
CDR3nt: TGTGCCAGCAGCCTGCCGGGGACAGGGACCTACGAGCAGTACTTC
CDR3aa: CASSLPGTGTYEQYF